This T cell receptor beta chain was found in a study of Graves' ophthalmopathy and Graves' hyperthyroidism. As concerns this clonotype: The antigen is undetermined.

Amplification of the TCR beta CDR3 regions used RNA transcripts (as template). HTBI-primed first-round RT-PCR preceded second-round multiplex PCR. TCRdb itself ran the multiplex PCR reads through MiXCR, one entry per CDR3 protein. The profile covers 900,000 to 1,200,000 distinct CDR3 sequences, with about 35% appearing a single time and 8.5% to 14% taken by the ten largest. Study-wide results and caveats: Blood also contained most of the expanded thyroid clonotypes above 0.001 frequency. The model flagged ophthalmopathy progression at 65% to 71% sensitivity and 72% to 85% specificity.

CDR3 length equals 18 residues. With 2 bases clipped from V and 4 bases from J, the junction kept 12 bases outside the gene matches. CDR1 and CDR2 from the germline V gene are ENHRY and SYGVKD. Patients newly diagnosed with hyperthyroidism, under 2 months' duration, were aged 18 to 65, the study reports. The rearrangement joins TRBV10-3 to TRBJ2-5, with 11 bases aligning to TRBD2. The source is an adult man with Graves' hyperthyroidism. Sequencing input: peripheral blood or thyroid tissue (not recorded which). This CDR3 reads CAISEMASGRSVGETQYF. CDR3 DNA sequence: TGTGCCATCAGTGAGATGGCTAGCGGGAGGTCGGTTGGAGAGACCCAGTACTTC.